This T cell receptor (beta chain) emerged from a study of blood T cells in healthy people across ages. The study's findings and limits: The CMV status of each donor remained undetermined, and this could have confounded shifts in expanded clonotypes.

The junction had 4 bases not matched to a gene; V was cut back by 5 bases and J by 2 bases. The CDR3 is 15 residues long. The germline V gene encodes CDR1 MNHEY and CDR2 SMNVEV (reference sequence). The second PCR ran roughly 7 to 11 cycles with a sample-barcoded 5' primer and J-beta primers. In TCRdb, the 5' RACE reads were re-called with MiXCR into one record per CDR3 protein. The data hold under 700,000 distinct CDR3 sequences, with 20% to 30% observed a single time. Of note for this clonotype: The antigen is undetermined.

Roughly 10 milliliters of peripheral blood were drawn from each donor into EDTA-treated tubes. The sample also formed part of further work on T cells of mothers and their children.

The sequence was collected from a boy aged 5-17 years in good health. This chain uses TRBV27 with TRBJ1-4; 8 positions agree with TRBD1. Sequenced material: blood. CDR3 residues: CASSRYRGTNEKLFF. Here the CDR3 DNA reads TGTGCCAGCAGTCGGTACAGGGGGACTAATGAAAAACTGTTTTTT.